The clone carrying this T cell receptor beta chain was detected ten times or more. This specimen belongs to a study of Graves' ophthalmopathy and Graves' hyperthyroidism. RNA transcripts provided the template for amplifying TCR beta CDR3 regions. Second-round multiplex PCR followed a first-round RT-PCR using HTBI primers. A single record per CDR3 protein comes from TCRdb applying MiXCR to the multiplex PCR reads. The sample holds 350,000 to 400,000 distinct CDR3 sequences, approximately 15% seen once. The CDR3 is made up of 17 amino acids. The germline V gene encodes CDR1 SGDLS and CDR2 YYNGEE. V lost 4 bases and J lost 2; bases outside the gene matches: 7.

The source material was peripheral blood. The source is a woman under 30 with stable Graves' hyperthyroidism. The genes are TRBV9 and TRBJ2-7; 15 bases agree with TRBD2. CDR3 sequence reads: CASSSGTSGGPPYEQYF. CDR3 nucleotides: TGTGCCAGCAGCTCCGGGACTAGCGGGGGGCCGCCCTACGAGCAGTACTTC.